This entry lists 18 T cell receptor beta chains sequenced from one sample in a study of blood T cell repertoires in COVID-19. The method was immunoSEQ multiplex PCR; TCRdb's version includes in-frame clones alone and lacks a portion of them. The sample lists a few hundred thousand clones, around 92% occurring once. The sequenced sample consisted of peripheral blood. The receptors were sampled from a woman aged 25 to 39 with COVID-19, enrolled during active disease.

The chain is built from TRBV9 and TRBJ1-1; the match to TRBD1 covers 9 bases. CDR3 length equals 14 residues. From germline, CDR1 is SGDLS and CDR2 YYNGEE. After removal of 0 bases from V and 7 bases from J, the junction contained 4 bases not matched to a gene. In DNA form, the CDR3 reads TGTGCCAGCAGCGTAGCTGGGACAGGGAGTGAAGCTTTCTTT. Protein product: CASSVAGTGSEAFF. The full variable domain, its missing parts supplied by reference TRBV9 and TRBJ1-1, is DSGVTQTPKHLITATGQRVTLRCSPRSGDLSVYWYQQSLDQGLQFLIQYYNGEERAKGNILERFSAQQFPDLHSELNLSSLELGDSALYFCASSVAGTGSEAFFGQGTRLTVV.

The count of this clone is one. V is TRBV5-1 and J is TRBJ2-1, with D hard to call. This CDR3 has 15 residues. The germline V and J ends were trimmed by 2 bases and 3 bases, with 12 bases remaining between them. The germline V gene encodes CDR1 SGHRS and CDR2 YFSETQ. The CDR3 DNA reads TGCGCCAGCAGCTTCCCTCGGTCGGTCTACAATGAGCAGTTCTTC. It specifies CASSFPRSVYNEQFF.

V gene TRBV7-2 combines with J gene TRBJ2-1; weak D call: TRBD2 (5 bases). V lost 0 bases and J 4 bases, leaving 10 bases between the germline ends. Germline V gives CDR1 SGHTA, CDR2 FQGNSA. This CDR3 has 15 amino acids. The CDR3 loop reads CASSLALAGYNEQFF. The CDR3 nucleotides are TGTGCCAGCAGCTTAGCCCTCGCGGGTTACAATGAGCAGTTCTTC.

The V and J genes are TRBV13 and TRBJ2-7; 9 bases align to TRBD1. The J segment lost 3 bases and the V segment lost 4 bases, leaving 7 bases of the junction unmatched. The CDR3 has 15 residues. The germline V gene encodes CDR1 PRHDT and CDR2 FYEKMQ (reference sequence). In DNA form, the CDR3 reads TGTGCCAGCAGCTCCTCCGGGACAGGGTTCTACGAGCAGTACTTC. This translates into CASSSSGTGFYEQYF. Supplemented by reference TRBV13 and TRBJ2-7, the full variable domain reads AAGVIQSPRHLIKEKRETATLKCYPIPRHDTVYWYQQGPGQDPQFLISFYEKMQSDKGSIPDRFSAQQFSDYHSELNMSSLELGDSALYFCASSSSGTGFYEQYFGPGTRLTVT.

As to this clone: The same CDR3 arises from other DNA sequences in this sample as well. The gene calls are TRBV18 and TRBJ1-6, with TRBD1 as a possible D gene (5 bases). Trimming took off 2 bases at V and 10 bases at J, with 9 bases between the two ends. Germline assignment: CDR1 KGHSH and CDR2 LQKENI. The CDR3 extends over 13 amino acids. The CDR3 DNA follows: TGTGCCAGCTCACCAGCAGGGTCGTCACCCCTCCACTTT. This encodes CASSPAGSSPLHF. Using reference TRBV18 and TRBJ1-6 for the parts outside the CDR3, the full variable domain is NAGVMQNPRHLVRRRGQEARLRCSPMKGHSHVYWYRQLPEEGLKFMVYLQKENIIDESGMPKERFSAEFPKEGPSILRIQQVVRGDSAAYFCASSPAGSSPLHFGNGTRLTVT.

The chain uses TRBV28 and TRBJ2-1; TRBD1 aligns across 8 bases. The J segment lost 4 bases and the V segment lost 7 bases, leaving 9 bases of the junction unmatched. Germline CDR1 is MDHEN and CDR2 is SYDVKM. This CDR3 region has 15 residues. The CDR3 spells CASNPRDRSYNEQFF. CDR3 coding DNA: TGTGCCAGCAATCCTCGGGACAGGTCGTACAATGAGCAGTTCTTC.

V usage is TRBV5-6 and J usage is TRBJ2-7; TRBD2 is a possible D gene (6 bases). Germline V gene sequence: CDR1 SGHDT, CDR2 YYEEEE. V lost 2 bases and J 3 bases, leaving 15 bases between the germline ends. The CDR3 consists of 15 residues. In DNA, the CDR3 is TGTGCCAGCAGCTTAAACCCGGAGGGATACTACGAGCAGTACTTC. This gives the protein CASSLNPEGYYEQYF.

For this clone: The conserved final phenylalanine or tryptophan is absent from the CDR3, which likely points to a read error. The limits of the CDR3 on the DNA are not certain, so only TCRdb's listed CDR3 is given. V and J are TRBV6-2 or TRBV6-3 and TRBJ2-4; TRBD1, the D gene given by the table, was not confirmed from the DNA. The CDR3 totals 17 residues, both ends included. Germline lookup yields CDR1 MNHEY and CDR2 SVGEGT. The chain's CDR3 is CASSYSKGVWTGAIDTS.

The chain is built from TRBV5-1 and TRBJ1-6; TRBD1 might be the D (5 bases). Trimming removed 3 bases at V and 7 bases at J, with 11 bases between. CDR1 and CDR2 from the germline V gene are SGHRS and YFSETQ. The CDR3 covers 14 residues. CDR3 amino acids: CASSSSGGNSPLHF. DNA for the CDR3: TGCGCCAGCAGCTCCTCCGGGGGAAATTCACCCCTCCACTTT. The full variable domain, rest sourced from reference TRBV5-1 and TRBJ1-6, is KAGVTQTPRYLIKTRGQQVTLSCSPISGHRSVSWYQQTPGQGLQFLFEYFSETQRNKGNFPGRFSGRQFSNSRSEMNVSTLELGDSALYLCASSSSGGNSPLHFGNGTRLTVT.

The rearrangement joins TRBV5-5 to TRBJ1-1; D may be TRBD1 (5 bases). V lost 2 bases, J lost 1 base, and 15 bases lay in between. The germline V gene encodes CDR1 SGHKS and CDR2 YYEKEE (reference sequence). The CDR3 length is 16 residues. CDR3 sequence (DNA): TGTGCCAGCAGCTTAACAGGAGGGTTAGAGAACACTGAAGCTTTCTTT. Protein: CASSLTGGLENTEAFF. The variable domain in full, with the rest retrieved from reference TRBV5-5 and TRBJ1-1, is DAGVTQSPTHLIKTRGQQVTLRCSPISGHKSVSWYQQVLGQGPQFIFQYYEKEERGRGNFPDRFSARQFPNYSSELNVNALLLGDSALYLCASSLTGGLENTEAFFGQGTRLTVV.

The V and J genes are TRBV2 and TRBJ2-1; weak D call: TRBD1 (6 bases). The germline V gene encodes CDR1 SNHLY and CDR2 FYNNEI. V was clipped by 6 bases and J by 9 bases, with 21 bases between them. CDR3 size: 15 residues. The CDR3 DNA sequence: TGTGCCAGCAGGTCAAGGAGAACAGGGCCCGCTGAGCAGTTCTTC. Its translation is CASRSRRTGPAEQFF.

The V and J genes are TRBV24-1 and TRBJ2-7, with 8 nucleotides matching TRBD1. The length of the CDR3 is 13 residues. Germline values: CDR1 KGHDR, CDR2 SFDVKD. The trim removed 4 bases at V and 7 bases at J, leaving 5 bases unmatched. The CDR3: CATSDPTGEEQYF. The CDR3 DNA sequence: TGTGCCACCAGTGACCCGACAGGGGAAGAGCAGTACTTC.

The table lists this clone with a count of one. This chain joins TRBV6-5 and TRBJ2-2, with D maybe TRBD1 (6 bases). The V end was cut by 6 bases, the J end by 5 bases, with 13 bases between. Germline-derived CDR1 and CDR2 are MNHEY and SVGAGI. The CDR3 spans 14 residues. The CDR3 sequence: CASRNRAGTGELFF. CDR3 nucleotides: TGTGCCAGCAGAAACAGGGCAGGGACCGGGGAGCTGTTTTTT.

This chain uses TRBV7-9 with TRBJ2-7; tentatively, D is TRBD1 (5 bases). The V and J ends lost 4 bases and 2 bases respectively, with 12 bases between them. CDR1 SEHNR and CDR2 FQNEAQ come from the germline V gene (reference sequence). CDR3 length: 14 amino acids. In nucleotides, the CDR3 is TGTGCCAGCAGCTACCACGACAGACCCTACGAGCAGTACTTC. Translated: CASSYHDRPYEQYF.

This sequence joins TRBV7-2 and TRBJ2-3; no clear D gene. There are 13 residues in the CDR3. CDR1 and CDR2 from the germline V gene are SGHTA and FQGNSA. Trimming left V 7 bases short and J 4 bases short, with 12 bases between. CDR3 nucleotide sequence: TGTGCCAGCACCCCCTCCCGGGCAGATACGCAGTATTTT. Translation gives CASTPSRADTQYF.

The V gene is TRBV20-1, the J gene TRBJ1-2; no reliable D call. The CDR3 covers 11 residues. Trimming took 4 bases from V and 8 from J, leaving 11 bases between them. Germline CDR1 is DFQATT and CDR2 is SNEGSKA (reference sequence). The CDR3 DNA is TGCAGTGCTATAACAAGAGGGGGCTACACCTTC. As protein: CSAITRGGYTF.

This chain connects TRBV5-6 to TRBJ2-2; D might be TRBD1 (6 bases). Germline values: CDR1 SGHDT, CDR2 YYEEEE. CDR3 length equals 17 residues. Trimming left V 1 base short and J 1 base short, with 14 bases between. CDR3 DNA sequence: TGTGCCAGCAGCTTGAGCGTTACAGGGATGAACACCGGGGAGCTGTTTTTT. This encodes CASSLSVTGMNTGELFF.

V gene TRBV2 combines with J gene TRBJ1-1; no reliable D call. CDR1 is SNHLY and CDR2 is FYNNEI in the germline V gene. Trimming left V 4 bases short and J 11 bases short, with 17 bases between. This CDR3 is 13 amino acids long. CDR3 amino acids: CASSAPERQLAFF. In DNA, the CDR3 is TGTGCCAGCAGTGCCCCAGAGAGGCAGTTGGCTTTCTTT.